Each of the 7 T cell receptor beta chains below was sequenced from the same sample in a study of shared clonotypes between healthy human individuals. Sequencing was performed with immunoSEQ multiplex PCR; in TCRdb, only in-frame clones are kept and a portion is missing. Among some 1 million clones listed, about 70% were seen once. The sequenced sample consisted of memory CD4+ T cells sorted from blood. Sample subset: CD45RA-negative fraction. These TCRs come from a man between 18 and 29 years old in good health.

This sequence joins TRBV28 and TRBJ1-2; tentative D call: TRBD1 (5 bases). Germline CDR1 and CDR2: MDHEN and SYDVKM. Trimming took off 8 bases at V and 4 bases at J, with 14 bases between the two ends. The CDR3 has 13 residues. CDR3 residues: CASSTGRAYGYTF. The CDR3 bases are TGTGCCAGCTCCACGGGCAGGGCCTATGGCTACACCTTC.

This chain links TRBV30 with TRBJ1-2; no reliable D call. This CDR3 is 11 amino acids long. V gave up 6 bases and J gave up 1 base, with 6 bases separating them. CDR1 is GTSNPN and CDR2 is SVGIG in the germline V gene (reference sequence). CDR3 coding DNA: TGTGCCTGCCTTTTTAACTATGGCTACACCTTC. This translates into CACLFNYGYTF.

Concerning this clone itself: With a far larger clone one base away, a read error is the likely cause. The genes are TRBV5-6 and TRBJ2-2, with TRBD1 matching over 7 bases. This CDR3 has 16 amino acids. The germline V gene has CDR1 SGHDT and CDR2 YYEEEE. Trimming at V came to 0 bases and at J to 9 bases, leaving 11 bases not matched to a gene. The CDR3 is CASSLEGEGGSRELFF. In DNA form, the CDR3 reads TGTGCCAGCAGCTTGGAAGGAGAAGGGGGCTCCAGGGAGCTGTTTTTT.

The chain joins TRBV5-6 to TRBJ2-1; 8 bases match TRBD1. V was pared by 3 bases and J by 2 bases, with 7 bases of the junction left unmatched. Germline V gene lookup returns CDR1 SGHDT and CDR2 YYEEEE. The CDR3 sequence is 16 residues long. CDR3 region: CASSSGTGGPYNEQFF. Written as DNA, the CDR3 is TGTGCCAGCAGCTCAGGTACAGGGGGACCCTACAATGAGCAGTTCTTC.

The CDR3 DNA is TGTGCCAGTAGTCCACAGGGAAATCAGCCCCAGCATTTT. It is translated as CASSPQGNQPQHF. The V gene is TRBV19, the J gene TRBJ1-5, with a possible D match to TRBD1 (6 bases). From germline, CDR1 is LNHDA and CDR2 SQIVND (reference sequence). This CDR3 is built from 13 residues. V shed 5 bases and J shed 4 bases, with 9 bases lying between them.

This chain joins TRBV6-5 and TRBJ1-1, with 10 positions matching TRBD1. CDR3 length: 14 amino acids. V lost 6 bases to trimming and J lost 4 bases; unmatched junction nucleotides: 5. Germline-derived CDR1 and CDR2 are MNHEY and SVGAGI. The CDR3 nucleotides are TGTGCCAGCAGGGCCGGGACAGGGGTCACTGAAGCTTTCTTT. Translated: CASRAGTGVTEAFF.

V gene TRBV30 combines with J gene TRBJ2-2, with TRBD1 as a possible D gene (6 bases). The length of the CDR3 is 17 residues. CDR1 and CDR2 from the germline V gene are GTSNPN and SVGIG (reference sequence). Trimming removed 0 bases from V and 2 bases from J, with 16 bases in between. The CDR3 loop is CAWSVPGDLLNTGELFF. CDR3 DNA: TGTGCCTGGAGTGTACCAGGGGACCTACTTAACACCGGGGAGCTGTTTTTT.